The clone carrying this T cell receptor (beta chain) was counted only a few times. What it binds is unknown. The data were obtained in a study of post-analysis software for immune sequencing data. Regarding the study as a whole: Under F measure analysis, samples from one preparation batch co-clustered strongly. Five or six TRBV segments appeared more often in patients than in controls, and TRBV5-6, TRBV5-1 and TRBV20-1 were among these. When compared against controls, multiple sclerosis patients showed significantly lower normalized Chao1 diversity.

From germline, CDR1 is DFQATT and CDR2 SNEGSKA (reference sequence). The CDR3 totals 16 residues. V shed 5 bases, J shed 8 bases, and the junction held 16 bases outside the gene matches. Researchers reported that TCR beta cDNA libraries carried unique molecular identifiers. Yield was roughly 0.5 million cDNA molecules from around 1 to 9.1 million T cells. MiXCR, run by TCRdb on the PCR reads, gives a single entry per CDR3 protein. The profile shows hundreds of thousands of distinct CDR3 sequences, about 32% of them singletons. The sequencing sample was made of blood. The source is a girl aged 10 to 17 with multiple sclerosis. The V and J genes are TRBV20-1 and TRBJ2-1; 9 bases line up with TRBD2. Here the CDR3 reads CSAHLLAGGRGDEQFF. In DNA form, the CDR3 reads TGCAGTGCTCACCTCCTGGCGGGAGGGAGAGGGGATGAGCAGTTCTTC.